This record concerns one T cell receptor beta chain sequence. This entry is derived from a study of OX40 agonist ivuxolimab in advanced cancers. About the study: An agonistic anti-OX40 (CD134) antibody, ivuxolimab, was used to treat the patients. Checkpoint inhibitors had been given previously to approximately 40% of patients.

Germline CDR1 reads MNHEY; CDR2 reads SMNVEV (reference sequence). The CDR3 is 14 amino acids. Trimming shortened V by 6 bases and J by 3 bases, and 9 bases separated the two germline ends. Assay used: immunoSEQ multiplex PCR; TCRdb lists only in-frame clones, some missing. The table includes around 65,000 clones, around 90% detected once. Anyone with autoimmune disease history or systemic immunosuppression was excluded. The chain uses TRBV27 and TRBJ1-6; no clear D. The clonotype was recovered from an adult with an advanced solid tumor such as melanoma, head and neck, liver or kidney cancer. Sequenced material: CD4+ or CD8+ T cells sorted from blood, taken in a trial of the OX40 agonist ivuxolimab. CDR3: CASSGYRYNSPLHF. The CDR3 DNA reads as TGTGCCAGCAGCGGATATCGCTATAATTCACCCCTCCACTTT.